This TCR beta chain is drawn from a study of T cell responses to AZD1222 COVID-19 vaccine. Libraries were prepared by immunoSEQ multiplex PCR; TCRdb keeps only in-frame clonotypes and omits some of them. The sample lists 95,000 to 150,000 clones, about 93% occurring once. The sequencing used peripheral blood, collected 28 days after the second AZD1222 dose. The clonotype originates from an adult who received the AZD1222 COVID-19 vaccine.

In DNA, the CDR3 is TGTGCCAGCAGCGATGGTAGCGAGAAGACCCAGTACTTC. It codes for CASSDGSEKTQYF. V gene TRBV9 combines with J gene TRBJ2-5; a possible D gene is TRBD2 (5 bases). The CDR3 has 13 residues. CDR1 and CDR2 from the germline V gene are SGDLS and YYNGEE. Deletions cut 3 bases from V and 6 bases from J, with 12 bases between. The full variable domain, completed using reference TRBV9 and TRBJ2-5, is DSGVTQTPKHLITATGQRVTLRCSPRSGDLSVYWYQQSLDQGLQFLIQYYNGEERAKGNILERFSAQQFPDLHSELNLSSLELGDSALYFCASSDGSEKTQYFGPGTRLLVL.